Presented here are 24 T cell receptor beta chains from one specimen sequenced in a study of T cells in Graves' hyperthyroidism and ophthalmopathy. Amplified TCR beta CDR3 regions derived from RNA transcripts. The HTBI set primed first-round TCR CDR3 RT-PCR. TCRdb ran MiXCR on the multiplex PCR reads and lists one entry per CDR3 protein. The profile shows fewer than 550,000 distinct CDR3 sequences, 15% to 19% of them singletons. Source material: blood. The receptors come from a woman aged 18-35 years with Graves' hyperthyroidism.

The sample holds a few counts of this clonotype. The rearrangement links TRBV25-1 to TRBJ2-3, with D maybe TRBD2 (6 bases). CDR3 length: 14 amino acids. CDR1 MGHDK and CDR2 SYGVNS come from the germline V gene. Trimming stripped 4 bases from V and 6 bases from J, with 14 bases between. The CDR3: CASSGQQAGDTQYF. CDR3 nucleotide sequence: TGTGCCAGCAGTGGCCAACAGGCGGGGGATACGCAGTATTTT.

This clonotype was counted at least ten times. CDR3 residues: CASSLPHGLAGPETQYF. Written as DNA, the CDR3 is TGTGCCAGCAGCCTCCCCCATGGGCTAGCGGGGCCAGAGACCCAGTACTTC. The chain combines TRBV7-2 with TRBJ2-5, with 9 positions matching TRBD2. The CDR3 contains 17 residues. CDR1 is SGHTA, CDR2 FQGNSA, per germline. The V and J ends lost 5 bases and 4 bases, in that order; junction bases with no gene match: 14.

This clonotype was counted at least ten times. This chain uses TRBV11-2 with TRBJ2-5, with D possibly being TRBD1 or TRBD2 (5 bases each). CDR3 length: 15 residues. V shed 5 bases and J shed 4 bases, with 17 bases lying between them. Germline V CDR1 and CDR2: SGHAT, FQNNGV. The DNA of the CDR3 is TGTGCCAGCAGCGCCGACAGCCTCCGGGGAGAGACCCAGTACTTC. Translation: CASSADSLRGETQYF.

This clonotype was picked up many times. The genes are TRBV28 and TRBJ2-7; D tentatively fits TRBD1 or TRBD2 (5 bases each). The CDR3 is made up of 14 amino acids. Trimming stripped 6 bases from V and 0 bases from J, with 12 bases between. The germline gives CDR1 MDHEN, CDR2 SYDVKM. The CDR3 nucleotides read TGTGCCAGCAGCCAAGTGGGGACCTCCTACGAGCAGTACTTC. Residues: CASSQVGTSYEQYF. Complete variable domain (other parts from reference TRBV28 and TRBJ2-7): DVKVTQSSRYLVKRTGEKVFLECVQDMDHENMFWYRQDPGLGLRLIYFSYDVKMKEKGDIPEGYSVSREKKERFSLILESASTNQTSMYLCASSQVGTSYEQYFGPGTRLTVT.

The genes are TRBV9 and TRBJ2-1; no clear D. The germline CDR1 and CDR2 sequences are SGDLS and YYNGEE. V lost 0 bases to trimming and J lost 3 bases, with 7 bases between them. The CDR3 spans 14 residues. The CDR3 here is CASSVVASYNEQFF. In nucleotides, the CDR3 is TGTGCCAGCAGCGTAGTGGCTAGCTACAATGAGCAGTTCTTC.

With regard to this clonotype: Germline is not matched at one junction end, which may reflect a read error. The chain couples TRBV20-1 to TRBJ2-2; tentative D call: TRBD2 (6 bases). Germline V gives CDR1 DFQATT, CDR2 SNEGSKA (reference sequence). CDR3 size: 16 residues. CDR3 nucleotides: TGCAGTGCTAGAGATAGCCAGCCCCTCCATACCGGGGGGCTGTTTTTT. Encoded protein: CSARDSQPLHTGGLFF.

CDR3 sequence: CASSQDLRGNIQYF. CDR3 DNA: TGCGCCAGCAGCCAAGATCTCAGGGGAAACATTCAGTACTTC. The gene calls are TRBV4-1 and TRBJ2-4; possibly TRBD1 for D (6 bases). Germline lookup yields CDR1 MGHRA and CDR2 YSYEKL. The CDR3 spans 14 residues. V dropped 0 bases and J dropped 6 bases, with 9 bases sitting between them.

The rearrangement joins TRBV14 to TRBJ2-7; 8 bases agree with TRBD2. J lost 6 bases, V lost 3 bases, and 10 bases had no gene match. CDR3 size: 15 residues. The germline V gene has CDR1 SGHDN and CDR2 FVKESK. The CDR3 is CASSHSGGRWGEQYF. The CDR3, as DNA: TGTGCCAGCAGCCACTCGGGAGGGCGATGGGGCGAGCAGTACTTC. Combining the CDR3 with reference TRBV14 and TRBJ2-7 gives the whole variable domain EAGVTQFPSHSVIEKGQTVTLRCDPISGHDNLYWYRRVMGKEIKFLLHFVKESKQDESGMPNNRFLAERTGGTYSTLKVQPAELEDSGVYFCASSHSGGRWGEQYFGPGTRLTVT.

This clonotype was seen at least ten times. V and J are TRBV24-1 and TRBJ2-1; no reliable D call. V dropped 8 bases and J dropped 9 bases, with 16 bases sitting between them. The germline gives CDR1 KGHDR, CDR2 SFDVKD. This CDR3 is 13 amino acids long. In DNA form, the CDR3 reads TGTGCCACCACCACGACACTGACGGGTGAGCAGTTCTTC. It translates to CATTTTLTGEQFF.

This clonotype showed up many times. V gene TRBV12-3 or TRBV12-4 combines with J gene TRBJ1-2; 9 nucleotides match TRBD1. This CDR3 has 14 amino acids. Trimming removed 6 bases from V and 4 bases from J; junction bases left unmatched: 6. The CDR3 loop reads CASRIGQGSYGYTF. The DNA for the CDR3 is TGTGCCAGCAGGATTGGACAGGGGAGCTATGGCTACACCTTC.

This clonotype was counted ten times or more. CDR3 in amino acids: CASSSSTARSGELFF. CDR3 nucleotides: TGCGCCAGCAGCAGCTCCACAGCGAGGAGCGGGGAGCTGTTTTTT. The V and J genes are TRBV5-1 and TRBJ2-2; D unresolved. CDR1 and CDR2 from the germline V gene are SGHRS and YFSETQ. The length of the CDR3 is 15 residues. Deletions cut 4 bases from V and 7 bases from J, with 17 bases between.

The rearrangement joins TRBV19 to TRBJ1-5, with TRBD1 matching over 11 bases. The CDR3 has 15 residues. Germline lookup yields CDR1 LNHDA and CDR2 SQIVND (reference sequence). Trimming took 3 bases from V and 5 from J; bases not matched to a gene: 3. In nucleotides, the CDR3 is TGTGCCAGTAGTATGGGACAGGGGGTTTATCAGCCCCAGCATTTT. The encoded protein is CASSMGQGVYQPQHF.

The sample holds a few counts of this clonotype. This chain connects TRBV29-1 to TRBJ2-3; 9 bases line up with TRBD2. V dropped 7 bases and J dropped 1; count of bases not matched to a gene: 9. The germline CDR1 and CDR2 sequences are SQVTM and ANQGSEA. The CDR3 loop spans 15 amino acids. The CDR3: CSAEGVAGGTDTQYF. Written as DNA, the CDR3 is TGCAGCGCCGAGGGGGTAGCGGGGGGCACAGATACGCAGTATTTT.

This clonotype showed up many times. The gene calls are TRBV12-3 or TRBV12-4 and TRBJ1-2, with D maybe TRBD1 (5 bases). The CDR3 has 15 amino acids. The V and J ends lost 1 base and 1 base respectively, with 10 bases between them. CDR3 sequence: CASSLGGHRNYGYTF. The DNA for the CDR3 is TGTGCCAGCAGTTTAGGCGGACATCGTAACTATGGCTACACCTTC.

The CDR3 nucleotides read TGCAGCGTTGAAGGCTCTCAGGCGCAGTATTTT. It codes for CSVEGSQAQYF. The J gene is TRBJ2-3, the V gene TRBV29-1, with unresolved D. Trimming took off 1 base at V and 10 bases at J, with 9 bases between the two ends. Germline V gene lookup returns CDR1 SQVTM and CDR2 ANQGSEA. The CDR3 runs to 11 residues.

The sample holds many counts of this clonotype. The rearrangement links TRBV6-1 to TRBJ2-7, with 9 bases fitting TRBD1. V was clipped by 5 bases and J by 4 bases; unmatched bases: 9. This CDR3 region has 15 residues. The germline gives CDR1 MNHNS, CDR2 SASEGT. CDR3 nucleotide sequence: TGTGCCAGCAGTCCGCCGGGACAGGGAAAATACGAGCAGTACTTC. It yields the protein CASSPPGQGKYEQYF.

There are many counts of this clonotype. This chain joins TRBV6-1 and TRBJ1-1; no clear D gene. This CDR3 has 13 amino acids. Trimming left V 7 bases short and J 1 base short, with 10 bases between. Looked up from germline, CDR1 is MNHNS and CDR2 is SASEGT. CDR3 in amino acids: CASIQTWNTEAFF. The CDR3 coding sequence is TGTGCCAGCATCCAAACCTGGAACACTGAAGCTTTCTTT.

This clonotype came up a few times. The chain combines TRBV5-4 with TRBJ2-2; no firm D call. The CDR3 has 14 amino acids. The V end lost 0 bases, the J end lost 6 bases, and 9 bases lay between the germline ends. Germline loops: CDR1 SGHNT, CDR2 YYREEE (reference sequence). In DNA, the CDR3 is TGTGCCAGCAGCTTGGATGGGAAGCCCGGGGAGCTGTTTTTT. Protein product: CASSLDGKPGELFF. Full variable domain (outside the CDR3, taken from reference TRBV5-4 and TRBJ2-2): ETGVTQSPTHLIKTRGQQVTLRCSSQSGHNTVSWYQQALGQGPQFIFQYYREEENGRGNFPPRFSGLQFPNYSSELNVNALELDDSALYLCASSLDGKPGELFFGEGSRLTVL.

This chain links TRBV3-1 with TRBJ2-2, with D unclear. The germline V gene encodes CDR1 LGHDT and CDR2 YNNKEL (reference sequence). The V and J ends lost 1 base and 1 base respectively, with 4 bases between them. CDR3 length: 14 residues. CDR3 coding DNA: TGTGCCAGCAGCCAAGGCCAGAACACCGGGGAGCTGTTTTTT. Its protein is CASSQGQNTGELFF.

This clonotype was recorded many times. The rearrangement joins TRBV12-3 or TRBV12-4 to TRBJ1-2; TRBD1 agrees at 10 bases. V shed 1 base, J shed 5 bases, and the junction held 7 bases outside the gene matches. The CDR3 length is 16 residues. As DNA, the CDR3 is TGTGCCAGCAGTTTAGATTATGGGACAGGGGAATATGGCTACACCTTC. It translates to CASSLDYGTGEYGYTF.

This clonotype was detected many times. This sequence joins TRBV3-1 and TRBJ2-1; 8 nucleotides agree with TRBD2. Germline loops: CDR1 LGHDT, CDR2 YNNKEL (reference sequence). The J segment lost 0 bases and the V segment lost 7 bases, leaving 5 bases of the junction unmatched. This CDR3 contains 15 residues. The CDR3 nucleotides read TGTGCCAGCAATCCGGCGGGAGGCTCCTACAATGAGCAGTTCTTC. This codes for CASNPAGGSYNEQFF.

In this sample, this clonotype turned up many times. V gene TRBV5-1 combines with J gene TRBJ2-1; D remains ambiguous. CDR3 size: 13 residues. CDR1 SGHRS and CDR2 YFSETQ come from the germline V gene. V shed 4 bases and J shed 7 bases, with 12 bases lying between them. The CDR3 coding sequence is TGCGCCAGCAGCGGCCTAATTGGGAATGAGCAGTTCTTC. Its translation: CASSGLIGNEQFF.

This chain uses TRBV28 with TRBJ2-7; 7 bases map to TRBD2. V lost 6 bases to trimming and J lost 3 bases; unmatched junction nucleotides: 8. In germline, CDR1 is MDHEN, CDR2 SYDVKM. The CDR3 has 14 amino acids. The CDR3 protein is CASSQSGLRYEQYF. As DNA, the CDR3 is TGTGCCAGCAGCCAATCGGGACTACGCTACGAGCAGTACTTC.

The chain has TRBV6-1 and TRBJ2-1, with TRBD2 matching 12 bases. The CDR3 sequence is 17 residues long. Germline trimming cut 5 bases from V and 10 bases from J; bases unmatched to any gene: 15. Germline V lookup: CDR1 MNHNS, CDR2 SASEGT. The CDR3 loop reads CASSMNLAGGMGQEQFF. DNA for the CDR3: TGTGCCAGCAGTATGAATCTAGCGGGAGGGATGGGCCAGGAGCAGTTCTTC.